The TCR beta chain under discussion was sequenced for a study of regulatory T cells in long-lasting Graves disease. As for the study in general: Those Graves' patients who were newly diagnosed had been on antithyroid drugs under 3 months.

The time point here: newly diagnosed GD, antithyroid drugs for less than 3 months. From RNA extracted from PBMCs, the TCR library was made. It was American Thyroid Association guidelines that determined Graves' disease diagnosis. Blood from the periphery, approximately 8.5 milliliters in all, was drawn into EDTA tubes. Construction of the TCR beta libraries employed iRepertoire HTBI primers in conjunction with Arm-PCR of CDR3 regions. TCRdb fed the multiplex PCR reads into MiXCR, producing one record per CDR3 protein. The table lists some 340,000 distinct CDR3 sequences, 10% to 15% of them singletons. Trimming left V 2 bases short and J 1 base short, with 28 bases between. Per germline, CDR1 DFQATT and CDR2 SNEGSKA (reference sequence). The CDR3 length is 20 residues. These data also formed part of another study, on T cells in Graves' hyperthyroidism and ophthalmopathy. That publication notes: HTBI primers were employed in a first-round RT-PCR of the TCR CDR3.

The sample here was peripheral blood mononuclear cells (PBMCs), taken at new diagnosis, from a patient treated with antithyroid drugs. The rearrangement links TRBV20-1 to TRBJ2-3, with D possibly TRBD1 on 5 matching bases. The sequence came from a woman between 18 and 29 years old with Graves disease. The DNA for the CDR3 is TGCAGTGCTAGAATCCTCCAGGGATCGGGTGGGGTCTTGGGCACAGATACGCAGTATTTT. This sequence encodes CSARILQGSGGVLGTDTQYF.